This TCR beta chain was recovered during a study of T cells in Graves' hyperthyroidism and ophthalmopathy. This CDR3 has 13 residues. V gave up 6 bases and J gave up 2 bases, with 11 bases separating them. Per the germline V gene, CDR1 is MNHEY and CDR2 is SVGEGT. RNA transcripts served as the template for amplifying TCR beta CDR3 regions. The HTBI set primed first-round TCR CDR3 RT-PCR. Via MiXCR, TCRdb re-called the multiplex PCR reads, giving one row per CDR3 protein. The repertoire has under 350,000 distinct CDR3 sequences, about 25% of them found once; the top ten carry about a quarter. The source of this sequence is a middle-aged man with Graves' hyperthyroidism that later progressed to Graves' ophthalmopathy. The sequencing input was blood. The rearrangement joins TRBV6-2 or TRBV6-3 to TRBJ2-7; perhaps TRBD2 as D (5 bases). The CDR3 region is CASREVATYEQYF. The CDR3 nucleotides are TGTGCCAGCAGGGAGGTAGCCACCTACGAGCAGTACTTC.